Listed below are T cell receptor beta chains from one sample, sequenced in a study of response to subunit inactivated influenza vaccine. TCRdb re-called the RT-PCR reads with MiXCR, one entry per CDR3 protein. Seen here are about 540,000 distinct CDR3 sequences, 20% to 25% observed once, and the top ten hold roughly 2.8%. These data also featured in a second study, about T cells expressing NK-cell markers.

This sample comprised CD4+ T cells sorted from PBMCs, obtained 11 to 12 days after vaccination. The receptors originated from a man aged 50 or older who received an inactivated influenza vaccine. The CDR3 runs from the conserved cysteine through the conserved F or W. The D gene is left open where the match is weak. Not all rows give a size; the values are once, few, many and, for expanded clones, a class.

clone_size	v_call	d_call	j_call	cdr3_aa	cdr3_nt
-	TRBV20-1	TRBD1	TRBJ1-1	CSARDPTGPNTEAFF	TGCAGTGCTAGAGACCCGACAGGGCCGAACACTGAAGCTTTCTTT
-	TRBV20-1	TRBD1	TRBJ1-2	CSARAGGAGGYTF	TGCAGTGCTAGAGCAGGGGGCGCGGGGGGCTACACCTTC
-	TRBV5-1	-	TRBJ2-3	CASSTPGGGLQADTQYF	TGCGCCAGCAGCACCCCCGGTGGGGGGTTACAGGCAGATACGCAGTATTTT
few	TRBV20-1	TRBD2	TRBJ2-1	CSASGLAGTYNEQFF	TGCAGTGCCTCGGGACTAGCGGGGACCTACAATGAGCAGTTCTTC
-	TRBV12-3/TRBV12-4	-	TRBJ2-7	CASNVRGYGSSYEQYF	TGTGCCAGCAACGTTAGGGGATATGGGAGCTCCTACGAGCAGTACTTC
few	TRBV3-1	-	TRBJ2-1	CASTRGTPDHGDEQFF	TGTGCCAGCACCCGGGGAACACCAGACCATGGCGATGAGCAGTTCTTC
few	TRBV7-3	TRBD1	TRBJ2-7	CASSRSGTGGHEQYF	TGTGCCAGCAGCCGAAGTGGGACAGGGGGCCACGAGCAGTACTTC
-	TRBV7-9	-	TRBJ2-1	CASSEDVGLHSYNEQFF	TGTGCCAGCAGCGAAGACGTGGGACTCCACTCCTACAATGAGCAGTTCTTC
-	TRBV24-1	TRBD2	TRBJ2-2	CATSPGLAETLDTGELFF	TGTGCCACCAGCCCGGGACTAGCGGAGACCTTAGACACCGGGGAGCTGTTTTTT
-	TRBV7-9	-	TRBJ1-1	CASSFRAENTEAFF	TGTGCCAGCAGCTTCCGAGCGGAAAACACTGAAGCTTTCTTT
many	TRBV6-2/TRBV6-3	TRBD2	TRBJ2-5	CASTNGGGLGTQYF	TGTGCCAGCACCAACGGCGGGGGTTTAGGGACCCAGTACTTC
many	TRBV6-6	-	TRBJ1-2	CASGAGVLYGYTF	TGTGCCAGCGGGGCAGGGGTCCTCTATGGCTACACCTTC